This record concerns one T cell receptor (beta chain) sequence. In the authors' workflow: Amplification with reference gene primers provided the estimates of nucleated cell counts. Sequencing used immunoSEQ multiplex PCR; TCRdb keeps in-frame clones, though not all of them. From that table come the V and J calls and clone size; the DNA was used to work out D and trimming. The sample shows 95,000 to 150,000 clones, roughly 89% of them seen only once. This sample was included in a study of blood T cell repertoires in COVID-19. V was cut by 2 bases and J by 7 bases, with 14 bases left in between. CDR1 and CDR2 (germline): SNHLY, FYNNEI. This CDR3 has 14 amino acids. Participants reported their clinical history, and cohort assignment relied on those reports. Recovered status applied to Cohort 3 donors who had two consecutive negative PCRs. It also applied to those with clearance or with symptom resolution.

Input material: PBMCs or T cells enriched from blood (not recorded which). This clonotype was sampled from a woman aged 30 to 39 who had recovered from COVID-19. V usage is TRBV2 and J usage is TRBJ1-2, with TRBD1 as a possible D gene (5 bases). Written as DNA, the CDR3 is TGTGCCAGCAGTGAAACGTACAGGAAAGCTGGCTACACCTTC. Translation gives CASSETYRKAGYTF.